A selection of T cell receptor beta chains follows, all from one sample in a study of response to subunit inactivated influenza vaccine. TCRdb independently ran MiXCR on the RT-PCR reads; one entry per CDR3 protein. The sample has roughly 710,000 distinct CDR3 sequences; approximately 14% are singletons. The sequencing here drew on PBMCs from blood, taken approximately 15 days before vaccination. These receptors originate from a man aged 45-65 years who received an inactivated influenza vaccine. CDR3s include the opening cysteine and the closing phenylalanine or tryptophan. D genes are given only for firm matches. Only some rows state a clone size, as once, few, many or a class for expanded clones.

>TRBJ2-7|few|TRBD2|TRBV6-2/TRBV6-3
CASSYRGLAGVYEQYF
TGTGCCAGCAGTTACCGGGGACTAGCGGGAGTGTACGAGCAGTACTTC
>TRBJ2-3|few|TRBD2|TRBV5-1
CASSLVASGNSGTQYF
TGCGCCAGCAGCTTGGTCGCTAGCGGGAATAGTGGGACGCAGTATTTT
>TRBJ2-1|-|-|TRBV5-1
CASRTGPRSYNEQFF
TGCGCCAGCAGAACGGGGCCTAGGTCCTACAATGAGCAGTTCTTC
>TRBJ2-7|many|-|TRBV12-3/TRBV12-4
CASSTTTSPHEQYF
TGTGCCAGCAGTACCACGACTAGTCCCCACGAGCAGTACTTC
>TRBJ2-3|-|TRBD2|TRBV6-5
CASSYSMGLAGTQYF
TGTGCCAGCAGTTACTCGATGGGTCTAGCGGGTACGCAGTATTTT
>TRBJ1-6|-|TRBD1|TRBV12-3/TRBV12-4
CASSLGTENSPLHF
TGTGCCAGCAGTTTGGGGACAGAGAATTCACCCCTCCACTTT
>TRBJ2-4|-|TRBD1|TRBV11-2
CASSSGQTLAKNIQYF
TGTGCCAGCAGCTCGGGACAGACTCTAGCCAAAAACATTCAGTACTTC
>TRBJ2-5|few|-|TRBV6-2/TRBV6-3
CASRGLQGMETQYF
TGTGCCAGCAGGGGACTACAGGGGATGGAGACCCAGTACTTC
>TRBJ2-5|-|-|TRBV4-3
CASSQDRDVETQYF
TGCGCCAGCAGCCAAGACCGGGACGTGGAGACCCAGTACTTC
>TRBJ2-1|-|TRBD1|TRBV7-9
CASSFRTGGVEQFF
TGTGCCAGCAGCTTCCGGACAGGGGGTGTTGAGCAGTTCTTC
>TRBJ2-7|-|-|TRBV4-3
CASSQDPWGEQYF
TGCGCCAGCAGCCAAGATCCCTGGGGCGAGCAGTACTTC
>TRBJ2-5|-|-|TRBV5-1
CAKLLAPTIQETQYF
TGCGCCAAGCTGCTGGCCCCGACAATTCAAGAGACCCAGTACTTC
>TRBJ2-1|many|TRBD1|TRBV11-1
CASSTSGTGGYNEQFF
TGTGCCAGCAGCACCTCCGGGACAGGGGGCTACAATGAGCAGTTCTTC
>TRBJ2-5|few|TRBD2|TRBV7-2
CASSPGTSGRATETQYF
TGTGCCAGCAGCCCAGGGACTAGCGGGAGGGCAACGGAGACCCAGTACTTC
>TRBJ2-3|-|TRBD2|TRBV12-3/TRBV12-4
CASSFSAGGRADTQYF
TGTGCCAGCAGTTTTTCGGCGGGGGGGCGGGCAGATACGCAGTATTTT
>TRBJ2-2|few|TRBD1|TRBV20-1
CSAIPLEGAVNTGELFF
TGCAGTGCTATTCCCCTAGAGGGGGCAGTGAACACCGGGGAGCTGTTTTTT
>TRBJ2-7|-|-|TRBV5-1
CASSLGSVNPAYPYEQYF
TGCGCCAGCAGCTTGGGGTCCGTAAACCCGGCCTACCCCTACGAGCAGTACTTC